The rows below give T cell receptor beta chains drawn from one sample of a study of siplizumab effects on memory and regulatory T cells. Measured with immunoSEQ multiplex PCR; TCRdb has only the in-frame clones, and not every one. This sample yields about 50,000 clones, of which 93% are seen a single time; 17% belongs to the top ten. Sequencing was carried out using CD8+ T cells sorted from blood. The receptor source for this set is a human donor in good health. The CDR3 runs from the conserved cysteine through the conserved F or W. D genes are given only for firm matches.

>NA|TRBV4-1|TRBJ2-7
CASSQGGGENSYEQYF
TGCGCCAGCAGCCAAGGCGGAGGGGAAAACTCCTACGAGCAGTACTTC
>TRBD1|TRBV19|TRBJ1-1
CATFFRTGTEAFF
TGTGCCACCTTCTTCCGGACAGGCACTGAAGCTTTCTTT
>TRBD1|TRBV5-1|TRBJ2-3
CASSDGTASTDTQYF
TGCGCCAGCAGCGACGGGACAGCTAGCACAGATACGCAGTATTTT
>NA|TRBV27|TRBJ2-7
CASCLSYPPGEQYF
TGTGCCAGCTGCCTGAGCTACCCCCCGGGCGAGCAGTACTTC
>NA|TRBV6-5|TRBJ2-2
CASSSLQGQAGELFF
TGTGCCAGCAGCTCACTGCAGGGGCAAGCCGGGGAGCTGTTTTTT
>NA|TRBV29-1|TRBJ1-1
CSVERGRADGYTEAFF
TGCAGCGTTGAACGGGGGAGGGCAGACGGGTACACTGAAGCTTTCTTT
>TRBD1|TRBV4-1|TRBJ2-5
CASSQGQGERETQYF
TGCGCCAGCAGCCAAGGACAGGGAGAACGTGAGACCCAGTACTTC
>NA|TRBV7-3|TRBJ2-1
CASSHGDTPWDEQFF
TGTGCCAGCAGCCACGGGGACACCCCCTGGGATGAGCAGTTCTTC
>TRBD1|TRBV5-6|TRBJ2-2
CASSDPTGGYTGELFF
TGTGCCAGCAGCGACCCGACAGGGGGCTACACCGGGGAGCTGTTTTTT
>TRBD1|TRBV27|TRBJ1-2
CASSFLAPDRGYGYTF
TGTGCCAGCAGTTTTTTGGCCCCAGACAGGGGTTATGGCTACACCTTC
>NA|TRBV6-6|TRBJ2-2
CASSYSPANTGELFF
TGTGCCAGCAGTTACTCCCCGGCTAACACCGGGGAGCTGTTTTTT
>NA|TRBV2|TRBJ2-7
CASSQTTDEQYF
TGTGCCAGCAGTCAGACAACCGACGAGCAGTACTTC
>TRBD2|TRBV29-1|TRBJ2-1
CSQSGRANEQFF
TGCAGTCAAAGCGGGAGGGCCAATGAGCAGTTCTTC